This TCR beta chain was identified during a study of identical twins. TCRdb reprocessed the 5' RACE reads with MiXCR, giving one entry per CDR3 protein. Of over 550,000 distinct CDR3 sequences detected, under 8.5% appear once; the ten largest clones hold around 1.6%. Study observations and caveats: The conclusions drew on cross-sectional statistical analysis instead of tracking the same donors.

This clonotype showed up many times. Its antigen is undetermined. The CDR3 has 13 residues. Looked up from germline, CDR1 is MDHEN and CDR2 is SYDVKM. Between the trimmed V and J ends, which lost 5 bases and 6 bases, there was a span of 8 bases. The sample also formed part of further work on yellow fever vaccine responses in identical twins.

The TCR comes from a woman under 30 in good health. The V and J genes are TRBV28 and TRBJ1-6; D remains unclear. Input material: PBMCs. DNA for the CDR3: TGTGCCAGCAGTCAGCTTATTAATTCACCCCTCCACTTT. Translated, it gives CASSQLINSPLHF.